This T cell receptor (beta chain) was documented in a study of shared clonotypes between healthy human individuals. Unsorted PBMC replicate PCRs used around 300 ng DNA, approximately 30,000 T cell genomes. TCRdb's table, derived via immunoSEQ multiplex PCR, lists solely in-frame clones and lacks some. Of 530,000 or so clones listed, over 75% are singletons. Trimming took 3 bases from V and 7 from J; bases not matched to a gene: 14. CDR1 SGHVS and CDR2 FQNEAQ come from the germline V gene. This CDR3 region has 16 residues. Genomic DNA of unsorted samples came from tens of millions of PBMCs. This chain joins TRBV7-8 and TRBJ2-7; 8 bases match TRBD2. Sequencing was performed on PBMCs. The sequence was collected from a middle-aged woman in good health. Some clones in this sample may be carry-over from other donors' samples. The CDR3 DNA sequence: TGTGCCAGCAGCTTTATGTCGGGACTAGGAGCGGGAGAGCAGTACTTC. Translating it yields CASSFMSGLGAGEQYF.